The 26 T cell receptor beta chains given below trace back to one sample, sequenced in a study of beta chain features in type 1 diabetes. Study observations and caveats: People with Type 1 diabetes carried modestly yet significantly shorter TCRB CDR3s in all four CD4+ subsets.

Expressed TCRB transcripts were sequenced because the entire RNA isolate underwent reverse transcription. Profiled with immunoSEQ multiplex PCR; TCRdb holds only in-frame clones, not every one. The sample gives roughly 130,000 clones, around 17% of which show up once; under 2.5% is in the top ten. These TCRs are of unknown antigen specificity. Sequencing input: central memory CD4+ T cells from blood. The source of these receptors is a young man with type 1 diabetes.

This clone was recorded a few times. The CDR3 spells CASSPPDRQETQYF. The CDR3 DNA sequence: TGTGCCAGCTCACCACCGGACAGACAAGAGACCCAGTACTTC. The chain joins TRBV18 to TRBJ2-5; the D gene is possibly TRBD1 (6 bases). The CDR3 covers 14 residues. Germline lookup yields CDR1 KGHSH and CDR2 LQKENI. V was trimmed by 0 bases and J by 2 bases, leaving 7 bases between them.

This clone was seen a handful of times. DNA for the CDR3: TGTGCCAGCAGCGGCCCGCCTACTAGCGCCGATGAGCAGTTCTTC. This encodes CASSGPPTSADEQFF. The chain has TRBV5-4 and TRBJ2-1, with 7 bases fitting TRBD2. This CDR3 is built from 15 residues. The ends lost 4 bases at V and 8 bases at J; junction bases unmatched: 12. Germline CDR1 SGHNT, CDR2 YYREEE (reference sequence).

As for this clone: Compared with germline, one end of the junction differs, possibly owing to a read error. The DNA for the CDR3 is TGTGCCAGCAGCGACTACAGTGAGCAGTTCTTC. Translation gives CASSDYSEQFF. The rearrangement joins TRBV7-2 to TRBJ2-1, with D possibly matching TRBD2 (5 bases). Germline V gives CDR1 SGHTA, CDR2 FQGNSA. There are 11 residues in the CDR3.

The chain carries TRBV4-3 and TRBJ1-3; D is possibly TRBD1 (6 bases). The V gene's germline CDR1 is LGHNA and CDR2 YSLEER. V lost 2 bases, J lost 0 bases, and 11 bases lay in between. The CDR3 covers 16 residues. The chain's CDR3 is CASSQMDSLSGNTIYF. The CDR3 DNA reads TGCGCCAGCAGCCAAATGGACAGTCTCTCTGGAAACACCATATATTTT.

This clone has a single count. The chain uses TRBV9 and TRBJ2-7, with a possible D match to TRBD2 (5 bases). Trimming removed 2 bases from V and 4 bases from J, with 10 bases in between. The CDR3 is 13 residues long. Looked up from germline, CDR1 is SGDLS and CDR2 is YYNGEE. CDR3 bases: TGTGCCAGCAGCGTGGACGGGGAGTACGAGCAGTACTTC. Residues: CASSVDGEYEQYF.

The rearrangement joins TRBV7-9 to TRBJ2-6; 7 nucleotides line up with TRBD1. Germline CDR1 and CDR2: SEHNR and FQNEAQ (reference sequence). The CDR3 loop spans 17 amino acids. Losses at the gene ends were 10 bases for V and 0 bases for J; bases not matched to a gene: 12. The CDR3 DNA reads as TGTGCCATTCCAACAGGGGCATCTGACTCTGGGGCCAACGTCCTGACTTTC. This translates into CAIPTGASDSGANVLTF.

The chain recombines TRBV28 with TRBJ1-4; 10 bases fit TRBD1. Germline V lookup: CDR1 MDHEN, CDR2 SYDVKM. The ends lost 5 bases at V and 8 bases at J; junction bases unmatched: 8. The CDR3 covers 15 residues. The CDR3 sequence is CASSPLTGGNEKLFF. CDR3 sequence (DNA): TGTGCCAGCAGTCCATTGACAGGGGGCAACGAAAAACTGTTTTTT.

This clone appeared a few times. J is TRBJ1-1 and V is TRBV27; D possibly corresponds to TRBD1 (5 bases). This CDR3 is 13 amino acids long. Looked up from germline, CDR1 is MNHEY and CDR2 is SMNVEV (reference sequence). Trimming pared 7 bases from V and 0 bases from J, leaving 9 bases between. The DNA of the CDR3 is TGTGCCAGCAAACCACAGGTGAACACTGAAGCTTTCTTT. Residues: CASKPQVNTEAFF.

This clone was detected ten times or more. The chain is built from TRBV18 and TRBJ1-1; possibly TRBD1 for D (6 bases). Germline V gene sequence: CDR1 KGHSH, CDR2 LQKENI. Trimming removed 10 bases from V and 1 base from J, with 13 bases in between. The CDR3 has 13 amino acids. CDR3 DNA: TGTGCCACCTCCGGGGGCCGGAACACTGAAGCTTTCTTT. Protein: CATSGGRNTEAFF. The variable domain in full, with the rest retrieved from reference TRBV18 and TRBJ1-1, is NAGVMQNPRHLVRRRGQEARLRCSPMKGHSHVYWYRQLPEEGLKFMVYLQKENIIDESGMPKERFSAEFPKEGPSILRIQQVVRGDSAAYFCATSGGRNTEAFFGQGTRLTVV.

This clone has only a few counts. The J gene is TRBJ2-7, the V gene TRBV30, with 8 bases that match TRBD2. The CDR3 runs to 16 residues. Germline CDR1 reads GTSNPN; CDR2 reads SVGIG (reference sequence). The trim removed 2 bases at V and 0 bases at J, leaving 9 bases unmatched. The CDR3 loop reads CAWSRLRRGDSYEQYF. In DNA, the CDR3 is TGTGCCTGGAGTCGACTGAGGCGGGGGGACTCCTACGAGCAGTACTTC.

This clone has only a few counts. The CDR3 nucleotides read TGTGCCACCAGCAGAGATTACCATAGCAATCAGCCCCAGCATTTT. Translating gives CATSRDYHSNQPQHF. The chain uses TRBV15 and TRBJ1-5, with D hard to call. V was pared by 0 bases and J by 0 bases, with 6 bases between. The CDR3 runs to 15 residues. The germline CDR1 and CDR2 sequences are LNHNV and YYDKDF (reference sequence).

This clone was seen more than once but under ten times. The CDR3 nucleotides read TGTGCCAGCAGCTTGGACGACCGGCAGGGCTATGGCTACACCTTC. Residues: CASSLDDRQGYGYTF. The gene calls are TRBV5-4 and TRBJ1-2, with D perhaps TRBD1 (5 bases). This CDR3 has 15 residues. V was shortened by 0 bases and J by 4 bases, with 13 bases between the two germline ends. Looked up from germline, CDR1 is SGHNT and CDR2 is YYREEE (reference sequence).

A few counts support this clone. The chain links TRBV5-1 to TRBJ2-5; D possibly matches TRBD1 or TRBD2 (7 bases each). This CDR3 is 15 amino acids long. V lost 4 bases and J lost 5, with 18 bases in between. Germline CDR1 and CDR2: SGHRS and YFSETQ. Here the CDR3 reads CASSPTLRGGETQYF. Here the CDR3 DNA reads TGCGCCAGCAGCCCCACACTCAGGGGGGGTGAGACCCAGTACTTC.

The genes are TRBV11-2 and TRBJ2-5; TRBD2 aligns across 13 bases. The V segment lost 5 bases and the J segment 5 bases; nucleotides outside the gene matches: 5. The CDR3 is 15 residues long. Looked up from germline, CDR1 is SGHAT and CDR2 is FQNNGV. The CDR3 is CASSPTSGGLETQYF. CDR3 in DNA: TGTGCCAGCAGCCCGACTAGCGGGGGGTTGGAGACCCAGTACTTC.

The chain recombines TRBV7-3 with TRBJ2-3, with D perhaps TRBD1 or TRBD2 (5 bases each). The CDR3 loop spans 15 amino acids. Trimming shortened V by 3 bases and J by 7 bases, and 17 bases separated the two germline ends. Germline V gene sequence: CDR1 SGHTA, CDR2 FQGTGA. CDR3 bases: TGTGCCAGCAGCTTGAAACCGCTAGGGGACCATACGCAGTATTTT. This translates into CASSLKPLGDHTQYF.

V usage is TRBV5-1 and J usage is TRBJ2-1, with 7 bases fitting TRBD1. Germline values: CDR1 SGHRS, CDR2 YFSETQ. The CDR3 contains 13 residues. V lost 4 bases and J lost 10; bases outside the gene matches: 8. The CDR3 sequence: CASSGDSHWEQFF. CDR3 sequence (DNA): TGCGCCAGCAGCGGGGACAGCCACTGGGAGCAGTTCTTC.

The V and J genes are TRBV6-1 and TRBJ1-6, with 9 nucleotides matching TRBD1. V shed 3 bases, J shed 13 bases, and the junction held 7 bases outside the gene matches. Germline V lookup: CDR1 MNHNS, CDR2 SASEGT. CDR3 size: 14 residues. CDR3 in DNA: TGTGCCAGCAGTGACGCTGGGGGACAGGGCCCCCTCCACTTT. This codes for CASSDAGGQGPLHF.

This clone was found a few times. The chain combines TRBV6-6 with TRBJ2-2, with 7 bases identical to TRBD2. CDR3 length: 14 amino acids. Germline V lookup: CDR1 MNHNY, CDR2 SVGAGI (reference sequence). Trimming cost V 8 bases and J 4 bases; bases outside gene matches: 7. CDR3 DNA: TGTGCCAGCGGTGGGACTACCGCCACCGGGGAGCTGTTTTTT. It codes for CASGGTTATGELFF.

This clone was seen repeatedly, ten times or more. In nucleotides, the CDR3 is TGTGCCAGCAGGGTCGCGAACACTGAAGCTTTCTTT. Protein sequence: CASRVANTEAFF. V gene TRBV6-1 combines with J gene TRBJ1-1; D gene unclear. CDR1 is MNHNS and CDR2 is SASEGT in the germline V gene. The CDR3 covers 12 residues. V was cut by 6 bases and J by 1 base, with 6 bases left in between.

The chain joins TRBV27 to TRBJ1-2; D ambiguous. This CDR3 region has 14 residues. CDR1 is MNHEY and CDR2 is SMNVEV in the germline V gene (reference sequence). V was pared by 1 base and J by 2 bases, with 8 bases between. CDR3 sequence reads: CASSLYPENYGYTF. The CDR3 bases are TGTGCCAGCAGTTTATACCCGGAGAACTATGGCTACACCTTC.

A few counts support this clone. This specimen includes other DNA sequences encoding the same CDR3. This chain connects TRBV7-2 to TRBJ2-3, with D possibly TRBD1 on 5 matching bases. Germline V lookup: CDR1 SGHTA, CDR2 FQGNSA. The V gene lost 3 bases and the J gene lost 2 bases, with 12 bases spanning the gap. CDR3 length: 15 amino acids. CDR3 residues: CASSLGQGSTDTQYF. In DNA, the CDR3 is TGTGCCAGCAGCTTGGGCCAGGGCTCCACAGATACGCAGTATTTT.

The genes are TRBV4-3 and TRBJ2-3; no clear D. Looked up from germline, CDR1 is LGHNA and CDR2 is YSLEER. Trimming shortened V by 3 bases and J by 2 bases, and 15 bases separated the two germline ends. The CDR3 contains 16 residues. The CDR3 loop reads CASSQMAAEPTDTQYF. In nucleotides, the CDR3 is TGCGCCAGCAGCCAGATGGCGGCAGAACCCACAGATACGCAGTATTTT.

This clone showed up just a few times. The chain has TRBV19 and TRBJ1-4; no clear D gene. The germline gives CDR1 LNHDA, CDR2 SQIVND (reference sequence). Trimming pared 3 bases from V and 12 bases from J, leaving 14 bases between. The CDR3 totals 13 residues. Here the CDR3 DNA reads TGTGCCAGTAGTATGCCGGCCCAAGCGGAACTGTTTTTT. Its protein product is CASSMPAQAELFF. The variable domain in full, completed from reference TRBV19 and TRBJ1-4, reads DGGITQSPKYLFRKEGQNVTLSCEQNLNHDAMYWYRQDPGQGLRLIYYSQIVNDFQKGDIAEGYSVSREKKESFPLTVTSAQKNPTAFYLCASSMPAQAELFFGSGTQLSVL.

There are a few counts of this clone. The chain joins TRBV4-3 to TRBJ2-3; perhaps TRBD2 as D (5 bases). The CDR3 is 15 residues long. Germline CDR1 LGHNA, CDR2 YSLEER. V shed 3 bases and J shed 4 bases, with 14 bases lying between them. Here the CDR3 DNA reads TGCGCCAGCAGCCAGGCTAGCAATCTTGCAGATACGCAGTATTTT. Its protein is CASSQASNLADTQYF.

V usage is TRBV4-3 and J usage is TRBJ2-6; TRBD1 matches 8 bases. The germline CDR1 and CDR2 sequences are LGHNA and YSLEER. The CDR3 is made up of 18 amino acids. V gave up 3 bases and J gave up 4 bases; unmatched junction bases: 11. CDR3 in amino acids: CASSQRTGTPLGANVLTF. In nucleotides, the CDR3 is TGCGCCAGCAGCCAGAGGACAGGGACTCCCTTGGGGGCCAACGTCCTGACTTTC.

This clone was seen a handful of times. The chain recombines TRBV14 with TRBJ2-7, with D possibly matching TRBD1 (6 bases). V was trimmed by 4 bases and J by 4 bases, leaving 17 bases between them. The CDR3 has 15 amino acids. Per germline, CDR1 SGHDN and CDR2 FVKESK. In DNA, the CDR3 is TGTGCCAGCAGCCTCCGACAGGCGGCGGCGTACGAGCAGTACTTC. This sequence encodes CASSLRQAAAYEQYF.